This TCR beta chain was captured in a study of shared clonotypes between healthy human individuals. Terminally differentiated effector memory CD45RA+ cells were excluded from the naive CD8 cells, which were CD45RO-negative and positively selected for CCR7. There are 14 residues in the CDR3. CDR1 is SGDLS, CDR2 YYNGEE, per germline. Deletions cut 5 bases from V and 5 bases from J, with 17 bases between. Using immunoSEQ multiplex PCR, the repertoire was profiled, and TCRdb retains in-frame clones only, with some absent. The profile shows about 1.9 million clones, over 85% of them singletons. The receptor was derived from a man between 18 and 29 years old in good health. Some clones in this sample may be carry-over from other donors' samples. The chain has TRBV9 and TRBJ2-7; D is unclear. Input material: naive CD8+ T cells from PBMCs. The CDR3 spells CASSISPSPDEQYF. The CDR3 DNA sequence: TGTGCCAGCAGTATCAGCCCATCCCCTGACGAGCAGTACTTC.